Sequencing of this T cell receptor beta chain was carried out in a study of T cell responses to AZD1222 COVID-19 vaccine. Trimming took 2 bases from V and 7 from J; bases not matched to a gene: 6. The CDR3 length is 14 residues. The germline gives CDR1 MNHEY, CDR2 SVGAGI. Measured with immunoSEQ multiplex PCR; TCRdb has only the in-frame clones, and not every one. The table has some 150,000 clones, 85% to 95% seen once. The source of this sequence is an adult in good health. Sequencing used peripheral blood, obtained on day 0 of AZD1222 vaccination. The rearrangement uses TRBV6-5 and TRBJ1-2, with TRBD1 identical over 8 bases. The CDR3 loop reads CASSYKDRAGGYTF. The CDR3 DNA sequence: TGTGCCAGCAGTTACAAGGACAGGGCAGGTGGCTACACCTTC.